These T cell receptor beta chains were read from a single sample in a study of Ad26.COV2.S vaccination and SARS-CoV-2 variants. Assay: immunoSEQ multiplex PCR; the TCRdb copy retains only in-frame clones and omits some. The sample consists of approximately 400,000 clones, approximately 81% of them appearing once. The sample was peripheral blood, taken in a trial of Ad26.COV2.S vaccine versus placebo. The receptors come from a person between 18 and 65 years old who received the Ad26.COV2.S COVID-19 vaccine or a placebo. The conserved cysteine and the conserved F or W are not part of the CDR3 here.

v_gene	j_gene	CDR3aa
TRBV7-8	TRBJ2-7	ASTRQGVQYEQY
TRBV14	TRBJ1-2	ASSQRAGRGLYGYT
TRBV12-5	TRBJ2-7	ASGLGLAGNGYEQY
TRBV6-6	TRBJ2-7	ASSQPGGLAGFNYEQY
TRBV2	TRBJ2-3	AMEDRDLGADTQY
TRBV12-3/TRBV12-4	TRBJ2-7	ASSPGRLGEQY
TRBV10-3	TRBJ2-7	AISESWAWY
TRBV3-1/TRBV3-2	TRBJ2-7	ASSQDKIWATTSGEQY
TRBV7-2	TRBJ2-1	ASSPEGLNNEQF
TRBV4-1	TRBJ1-5	ASSQGGGPSNQPQH
TRBV29-1	TRBJ2-5	SVGQGSPETQY
TRBV14	TRBJ1-4	ASSGNRGIGEKLF
TRBV9	TRBJ2-7	ASSSGLINYEQY
TRBV7-2	TRBJ2-2	ASSLGREGTGELF
TRBV7-2	TRBJ2-3	ASSLGLSTDTQY
TRBV5-4	TRBJ1-1	ASSPDRGTEAF
TRBV4-3	TRBJ2-6	ASSQETSGYSGANVLT
TRBV10-3	TRBJ1-1	AISRGSTEAF
TRBV5-1	TRBJ2-6	ASSLAPQDSGANVLT
TRBV7-9	TRBJ2-7	ASSLAQGAHGEQY
TRBV7-9	TRBJ1-2	ASSADAGRNYGYT
TRBV28	TRBJ2-7	ASSLLGSGSSYEQY
TRBV28	TRBJ2-7	ATTPGREQY
TRBV5-1	TRBJ2-2	ASSLKAGDTGELF
TRBV4-3	TRBJ1-2	ASSQDRTGSFYGYT
TRBV19	TRBJ2-4	ASSIGDTLAKNIQY
TRBV3-1/TRBV3-2	TRBJ2-1	ASSQVGGATYNEQF
TRBV7-2	TRBJ2-7	ASSLRRGGTGNEQY
TRBV28	TRBJ2-1	ASSPGVAGAGNEQF
TRBV7-2	TRBJ1-4	ASSSMGVSATNEKLF
TRBV5-1	TRBJ2-3	ASSRSDTQY
TRBV18	TRBJ1-3	ASSPQGQGASRGNTIY
TRBV5-4	TRBJ1-3	ASSAIDRGDGNTIY
TRBV24-1	TRBJ2-7	ATSRETSGFIYEQY
TRBV5-1	TRBJ2-5	ASSIGTSGAETQY
TRBV6-4	TRBJ2-1	ASSPTGGEGEQF
TRBV5-8	TRBJ1-1	ASSGGEAF
TRBV19	TRBJ2-1	ASSTWGGLMNEQF
TRBV6-6	TRBJ1-1	ASRTGPTEAF
TRBV4-1	TRBJ1-5	ASSQERLGDNQPQH
TRBV6-5	TRBJ1-3	ASRTGSSGNTIY
TRBV11-2	TRBJ2-7	ASSFGTGSSYEQY
TRBV5-1	TRBJ2-7	ASSWTVSYEQY
TRBV5-1	TRBJ2-1	ASSPGHRDAYNEQF
TRBV11-2	TRBJ2-1	ASSSRLARNEQF